Each of the 22 T cell receptor beta chains below was sequenced from the same sample in a study of T-cell memory formation after mild COVID-19. TCRdb reprocessed the 5' RACE reads via MiXCR and lists one record per CDR3 protein. The sample contains around 200,000 distinct CDR3 sequences, 25% to 35% of which appear only once. What was sequenced was PBMCs or a T cell subset sorted from them (not recorded which). The source of these receptors is an adult woman who had mild COVID-19 (a few samples of this study predate the infection). Cell type and time point are not known.

The chain recombines TRBV6-5 with TRBJ2-1; 10 bases are a match to TRBD2. The V gene end was trimmed by 6 bases and the J gene end by 5 bases; junction bases not matched to a gene: 13. The CDR3 has 17 residues. Germline V gene data show CDR1 as MNHEY and CDR2 as SVGAGI. Here the CDR3 reads CASSHGTSARPDNEQFF. For the CDR3, the DNA is TGTGCCAGCAGCCACGGGACTAGCGCCAGGCCGGACAATGAGCAGTTCTTC.

There are a few counts of this clonotype. The chain has TRBV12-3 or TRBV12-4 and TRBJ1-1, with 11 bases matching TRBD1. The CDR3 is made up of 15 amino acids. With 6 bases clipped from V and 4 bases from J, the junction kept 7 bases outside the gene matches. DNA of the CDR3: TGTGCCAGCAGGCCGGACAGGGGGCGCGGCACTGAAGCTTTCTTT. This codes for CASRPDRGRGTEAFF.

This rearrangement joins TRBV4-1 to TRBJ1-2, with 8 bases fitting TRBD1. Per the germline V gene, CDR1 is MGHRA and CDR2 is YSYEKL. CDR3 size: 15 residues. J lost 2 bases, V lost 0 bases, and 2 bases had no gene match. In DNA, the CDR3 is TGCGCCAGCAGCCAAGAGGGGACAGGAAACTATGGCTACACCTTC. It encodes CASSQEGTGNYGYTF.

This chain connects TRBV9 to TRBJ2-2, with a possible D match to TRBD1 (5 bases). Looked up from germline, CDR1 is SGDLS and CDR2 is YYNGEE. The CDR3 runs 16 residues. Trimming left V 4 bases short and J 5 bases short, with 18 bases between. For the CDR3, the DNA is TGTGCCAGCAGCCCACGGATTGGGAAGGGGACCGGGGAGCTGTTTTTT. It translates to CASSPRIGKGTGELFF.

The chain recombines TRBV20-1 with TRBJ1-2, with 7 bases identical to TRBD1. Trimming cost V 5 bases and J 10 bases; bases outside gene matches: 10. CDR3 length: 12 amino acids. Germline lookup yields CDR1 DFQATT and CDR2 SNEGSKA (reference sequence). The CDR3 here is CSARQGGIVYTF. CDR3 nucleotide sequence: TGCAGTGCTCGACAGGGTGGTATTGTCTACACCTTC.

This clonotype has a single count. The chain joins TRBV24-1 to TRBJ2-7; D perhaps matches TRBD2 (6 bases). The CDR3 is 13 amino acids. The V end was cut by 1 base, the J end by 4 bases, with 7 bases between. Per the germline V gene, CDR1 is KGHDR and CDR2 is SFDVKD. CDR3: CATSDLRGYEQYF. CDR3 in DNA: TGTGCCACCAGTGATTTACGGGGGTACGAGCAGTACTTC.

A few counts support this clonotype. This chain uses TRBV7-9 with TRBJ1-1; the D gene is possibly TRBD1 (5 bases). Germline V gene sequence: CDR1 SEHNR, CDR2 FQNEAQ (reference sequence). With 8 bases removed from V and 6 bases from J, the gap between germline ends came to 16 bases. The CDR3 totals 13 residues. This CDR3 is CASRQGPTPEAFF. The CDR3 region has the DNA TGTGCCAGCCGTCAGGGTCCAACCCCTGAAGCTTTCTTT.

The rearrangement joins TRBV9 to TRBJ2-2; 9 bases agree with TRBD2. CDR1 is SGDLS and CDR2 is YYNGEE in the germline V gene. The CDR3 totals 16 residues. The J segment lost 5 bases and the V segment lost 0 bases, leaving 5 bases of the junction unmatched. CDR3 sequence (DNA): TGTGCCAGCAGCGTAGGCGGGACTAGCTGGACCGGGGAGCTGTTTTTT. Protein product: CASSVGGTSWTGELFF.

This clonotype has just a few counts. The genes are TRBV11-3 and TRBJ2-2; 8 positions match TRBD2. V trimming: 6 bases; J trimming: 4 bases; junction bases outside the gene matches: 7. The CDR3 length is 15 residues. CDR1 and CDR2 (germline): SGHNT, YENEEA. The CDR3 DNA reads TGTGCCAGCAGTACCGGGACTAGAATCACCGGGGAGCTGTTTTTT. Amino acids: CASSTGTRITGELFF.

The J gene is TRBJ2-3, the V gene TRBV20-1; D is perhaps TRBD1 or TRBD2 (5 bases each). Germline loops: CDR1 DFQATT, CDR2 SNEGSKA (reference sequence). This CDR3 region has 16 residues. Trimming removed 0 bases from V and 0 bases from J, with 13 bases in between. The CDR3 reads CSARDSGTHSTDTQYF. The CDR3 DNA follows: TGCAGTGCTAGAGATTCGGGGACCCATAGCACAGATACGCAGTATTTT.

The chain has TRBV27 and TRBJ1-1; 7 bases match TRBD1. After removal of 6 bases from V and 10 bases from J, the junction contained 8 bases not matched to a gene. The CDR3 runs to 12 residues. Per the germline V gene, CDR1 is MNHEY and CDR2 is SMNVEV (reference sequence). CDR3 nucleotides: TGTGCCAGCAGACCCGCCACAGGGGCAGCTTTCTTT. As protein: CASRPATGAAFF.

The chain couples TRBV29-1 to TRBJ2-5; D possibly corresponds to TRBD2 (5 bases). The V and J ends lost 7 bases and 4 bases respectively, with 10 bases between them. The length of the CDR3 is 11 residues. Germline V lookup: CDR1 SQVTM, CDR2 ANQGSEA. CDR3 protein: CSGLRGETQYF. CDR3 nucleotides: TGCAGCGGGCTCCGGGGAGAGACCCAGTACTTC.

The chain carries TRBV5-6 and TRBJ2-7; D is ambiguous. The CDR3 sequence is 15 residues long. Between the trimmed V and J ends, which lost 3 bases and 5 bases, there was a span of 18 bases. Germline V gene sequence: CDR1 SGHDT, CDR2 YYEEEE. The CDR3 sequence is CASSSGRLLTNEQYF. The CDR3 DNA sequence: TGTGCCAGCAGCTCGGGCCGGTTACTAACCAACGAGCAGTACTTC.

This clonotype was seen only a few times. The chain has TRBV10-3 and TRBJ1-1; D is ambiguous. The CDR3 totals 13 residues. The germline V gene encodes CDR1 ENHRY and CDR2 SYGVKD. The V gene lost 8 bases and the J gene lost 4 bases, with 14 bases spanning the gap. In DNA, the CDR3 is TGTGCCATCCGCAGGCCCCTGAGCACTGAAGCTTTCTTT. Translating gives CAIRRPLSTEAFF.

This clonotype was detected only a few times. The V call is TRBV25-1, the J call TRBJ2-3; no clear D. The CDR3 extends over 13 amino acids. Trimming pared 2 bases from V and 2 bases from J, leaving 5 bases between. Germline V gene sequence: CDR1 MGHDK, CDR2 SYGVNS. The CDR3 region is CASSEHPTDTQYF. The CDR3 DNA sequence: TGTGCCAGCAGTGAACACCCCACAGATACGCAGTATTTT.

This clonotype has only a few counts. The chain employs TRBV5-1 and TRBJ1-2; D unclear. V was trimmed by 7 bases and J by 6 bases, leaving 19 bases between them. Germline V gives CDR1 SGHRS, CDR2 YFSETQ. The CDR3 loop spans 14 amino acids. The CDR3 nucleotides are TGCGCCAGCGCCCTAGACTACAATGACGATGGCTACACCTTC. This sequence encodes CASALDYNDDGYTF.

This clonotype was picked up many times. The genes are TRBV19 and TRBJ2-1, with 9 nucleotides matching TRBD2. Germline V gene lookup returns CDR1 LNHDA and CDR2 SQIVND (reference sequence). Losses at the gene ends were 4 bases for V and 6 bases for J; bases not matched to a gene: 4. The CDR3 sequence is 14 residues long. The CDR3 region is CASSSGRVFNEQFF. As DNA, the CDR3 is TGTGCCAGTAGTAGCGGGAGGGTATTCAATGAGCAGTTCTTC.

This clonotype was recorded a few times. The chain recombines TRBV29-1 with TRBJ2-7; the D gene could be TRBD1 or TRBD2 (5 bases each). V lost 6 bases, J lost 7 bases, and 13 bases lay in between. The CDR3 has 11 amino acids. Germline V lookup: CDR1 SQVTM, CDR2 ANQGSEA. CDR3 nucleotides: TGCAGCGTGGGGACCTTCAGGGAGCAGTACTTC. This gives the protein CSVGTFREQYF.

This chain uses TRBV12-3 or TRBV12-4 with TRBJ2-2; 8 bases are shared with TRBD1. The CDR3 extends over 15 amino acids. J was trimmed by 0 bases and V by 5 bases; bases with no gene match: 2. The CDR3 here is CASSDRGPNTGELFF. The CDR3, as DNA: TGTGCCAGCAGTGACAGGGGTCCGAACACCGGGGAGCTGTTTTTT.

The chain carries TRBV5-1 and TRBJ1-1, with 7 bases that match TRBD1. CDR1 and CDR2 (germline): SGHRS, YFSETQ. J gave up 1 base and V 4 bases, and 4 bases lay outside the gene matches. The CDR3 extends over 14 amino acids. The CDR3 coding sequence is TGCGCCAGCAGCGGTCGACAGGGGAACACTGAAGCTTTCTTT. This translates into CASSGRQGNTEAFF.

The rearrangement joins TRBV19 to TRBJ1-1, with a weak D call TRBD1 (5 bases). CDR1 and CDR2 from the germline V gene are LNHDA and SQIVND (reference sequence). The CDR3 loop spans 15 amino acids. V was shortened by 6 bases and J by 0 bases, with 14 bases between the two germline ends. The CDR3 spells CASRSTGLLNTEAFF. The CDR3 nucleotides read TGTGCCAGTAGAAGTACAGGCCTATTGAACACTGAAGCTTTCTTT.

A few counts support this clonotype. The V and J genes are TRBV7-2 and TRBJ2-7; 7 bases fit TRBD1. CDR3 length: 12 residues. Trimming took 4 bases from V and 5 from J; bases not matched to a gene: 2. Germline lookup yields CDR1 SGHTA and CDR2 FQGNSA. CDR3: CASSYTGDEQYF. DNA for the CDR3: TGTGCCAGCAGCTACACAGGGGACGAGCAGTACTTC.